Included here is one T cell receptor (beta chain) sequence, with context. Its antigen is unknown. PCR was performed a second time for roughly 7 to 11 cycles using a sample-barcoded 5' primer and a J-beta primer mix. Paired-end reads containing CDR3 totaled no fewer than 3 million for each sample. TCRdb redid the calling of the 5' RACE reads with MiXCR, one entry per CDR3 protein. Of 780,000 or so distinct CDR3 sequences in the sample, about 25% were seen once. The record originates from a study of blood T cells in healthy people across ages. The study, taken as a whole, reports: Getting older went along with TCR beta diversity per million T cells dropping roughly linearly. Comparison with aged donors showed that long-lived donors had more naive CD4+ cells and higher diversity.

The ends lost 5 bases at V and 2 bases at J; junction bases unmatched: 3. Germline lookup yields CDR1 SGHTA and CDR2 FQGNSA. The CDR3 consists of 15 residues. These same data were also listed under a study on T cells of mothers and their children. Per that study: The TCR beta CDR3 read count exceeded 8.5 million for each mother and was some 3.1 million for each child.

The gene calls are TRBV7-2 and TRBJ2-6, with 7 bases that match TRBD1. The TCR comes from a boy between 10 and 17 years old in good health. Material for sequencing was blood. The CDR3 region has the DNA TGTGCCAGCAGCATACAGGGGACTGGGGCCAACGTCCTGACTTTC. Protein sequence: CASSIQGTGANVLTF.